This paragraph reports one TCR beta chain. Antigen unknown. A second about 7 to 11 cycle PCR used barcoded and J-beta primers. TCRdb reprocessed the 5' RACE reads with MiXCR, giving one entry per CDR3 protein. The sample lists 1.5 million to 2 million distinct CDR3 sequences, around half occurring once. The sample belongs to a study of blood T cells in healthy people across ages. At the level of the study: T cells yielded about one barcoded beta molecule per two cells through template switching. Study-level results: Samples with more naive T cells showed higher observed beta diversity.

The CDR3 extends over 15 amino acids. From germline, CDR1 is SGHRS and CDR2 YFSETQ. Sample: blood. The chain joins TRBV5-1 to TRBJ2-5, with D perhaps assigned TRBD1 or TRBD2 (5 bases each). Judging by the DNA end, TRBJ2-7 fits better; the J call may be wrong. The receptor was isolated from a woman in her forties in good health. The CDR3 nucleotides read TGCGCCAGCAGCTTGGGAGGGGTTGGGGTCTACGAGCAGTACTTC. Encoded protein: CASSLGGVGVYEQYF.